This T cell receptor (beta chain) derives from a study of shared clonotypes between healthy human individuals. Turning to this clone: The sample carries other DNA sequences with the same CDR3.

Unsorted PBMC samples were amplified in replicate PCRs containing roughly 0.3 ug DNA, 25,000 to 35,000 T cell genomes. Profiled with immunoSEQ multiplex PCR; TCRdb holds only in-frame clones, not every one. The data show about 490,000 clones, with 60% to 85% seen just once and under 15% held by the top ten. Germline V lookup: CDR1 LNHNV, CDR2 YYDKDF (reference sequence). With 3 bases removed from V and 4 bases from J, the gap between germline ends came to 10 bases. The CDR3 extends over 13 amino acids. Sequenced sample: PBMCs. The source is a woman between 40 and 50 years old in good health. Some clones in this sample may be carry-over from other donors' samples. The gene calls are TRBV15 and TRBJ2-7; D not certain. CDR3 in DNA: TGTGCCACCAGCAGGGACCCGACATACGAGCAGTACTTC. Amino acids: CATSRDPTYEQYF.